This T cell receptor (beta chain) was sequenced for a study of T cells in Graves' hyperthyroidism and ophthalmopathy. Regarding the study as a whole: Blood held most thyroid clonotypes expanded above 0.001 frequency.

Stable Graves' hyperthyroidism denoted no ophthalmopathy progression over 18 months. Used for diagnoses were clinical symptoms, serum thyroxine and TRAb, thyroid ultrasound and orbital computed tomography. As for this clonotype: What it recognizes is unknown.

The junction had 8 bases not matched to a gene; V was cut back by 5 bases and J by 12 bases. Per germline, CDR1 SGHTA and CDR2 FQGNSA. The CDR3 is made up of 12 amino acids. It was RNA transcripts that yielded the amplified TCR beta CDR3 regions. The TCR CDR3 first-round RT-PCR relied on the HTBI primer set. TCRdb redid the calling of the multiplex PCR reads with MiXCR, one entry per CDR3 protein. The repertoire holds around 760,000 distinct CDR3 sequences, with about a third as singletons. This TCR was recovered from a woman between 35 and 50 years old with Graves' hyperthyroidism. The V and J genes are TRBV7-2 and TRBJ2-7, with 9 bases matching TRBD1. The material sequenced was blood. In DNA, the CDR3 is TGTGCCAGCAGCCAGGACAGGGGTTCGTTGTACTTC. It encodes CASSQDRGSLYF.